This T cell receptor beta chain was found in a study of blood T cell repertoires in COVID-19 (dated by TCRdb to about 2020). Some background on the complete study: Collaborator samples came from the United States, Italy and Spain and covered acute and convalescent phases of COVID-19. The material from the prospective study consisted of cDNA or gDNA derived from T cells, B-cell-depleted T cells, or PBMCs. The dataset comprised deeply sampled blood TCRbeta repertoires from subjects exposed to, actively infected with, or recovered from COVID-19. The repertoires were made available in a free public database intended to serve as a resource for research on the immune response to SARS-CoV-2. The samples were drawn from two sources: the first 160 participants of the ongoing ImmuneRACE study, and 1,000 to 1,500 subjects contributed by 6 global collaborators. Sample metadata almost always included a de-identified subject ID, COVID-19 status, age in years and sex. Where HLA class I and class II types were available, the types were taken from metadata supplied by the sample provider, not from assay-based typing. What the work shows at the level of the full study, not this receptor alone: The amount of clinical and demographic metadata varied by source and participant and was provided uncurated.

Whole blood was collected in K2EDTA tubes by collaborating institutions according to the institutions' own protocols. For TCRbeta analysis, collaborator samples were shipped as frozen whole blood, as isolated PBMCs, or as DNA extracted from either sample type. A word on this clone: It lacks a known antigen. No much larger clonotype is one base removed from it; base qualities were not supplied.

As encoded in the germline V gene, CDR1 is ENHRY while CDR2 is SYGVKD. The CDR3, from cysteine to phenylalanine, totals 18 residues. Of all the DNA, just the CDR3 is kept, 54 bases in frame from base 1. Germline trimming amounts to 2 bases on V and 0 bases on J, with 12 as the count of junction bases outside the gene matches. TCRbeta CDR3 regions were amplified from genomic DNA by means of the immunoSEQ Assay, a bias-controlled multiplex PCR. Turning to the authors' computational methods: Nucleated cell counts per sample were estimated from amplification of reference gene primers within the assay. Sequence reads were collapsed and filtered to measure the absolute abundance of every unique TCRbeta CDR3 rearrangement. For each sample, productive Simpson clonality was calculated by taking the square root of Simpson's diversity index across productive rearrangements. TCRdb re-hosts the immuneACCESS table, in-frame sequences only. Its copies lack some clones; in the studies checked, an unresolved V gene accounts for under half of them, and the cause for the rest is not known. The D gene and trimming were derived from the DNA, and the V and J assignments and clone size from that table. Here the sample has about 89,000 clones; 80% to 95% occur a single time. The ten largest clones represent less than 2.5% of the sample.

This clonotype was obtained from a human donor with active COVID-19. The donor label of this sample is uncertain. The rearranged chain carries TRBV10-3 and TRBJ2-7, with TRBD1 identical over 8 junction bases. Source material: peripheral blood. The CDR3 region: CAISETTPTGGYSYEQYF. The nucleotide sequence reads TGTGCCATCAGTGAGACCACCCCCACAGGGGGGTACTCCTACGAGCAGTACTTC.